The 26 T cell receptor beta chains below all came from one sample that was sequenced in a study of Ad26.COV2.S vaccination and SARS-CoV-2 variants. Indicated treatment: around 19 received Ad26.COV2.S at low or high dose, single or two shots; 5 received placebo; per-sample allocation not given. Repertoires come from day 63 after the first vaccine or placebo injection. Measured with immunoSEQ multiplex PCR; TCRdb has only the in-frame clones, and not every one. The table lists a few hundred thousand clones, roughly 90% of them singletons. The sequencing used peripheral blood, collected in a trial of Ad26.COV2.S vaccine versus placebo. The receptor source for this set is a person between 18 and 65 years old who received the Ad26.COV2.S COVID-19 vaccine or a placebo.

This clone was seen a single time. The J gene is TRBJ1-1, the V gene TRBV5-4; D call uncertain. The germline V gene has CDR1 SGHNT and CDR2 YYREEE (reference sequence). This CDR3 is built from 14 residues. The V end was cut by 4 bases, the J end by 3 bases, with 13 bases between. This chain's CDR3 is CASSARTGDTEAFF. Written as DNA, the CDR3 is TGTGCCAGCAGCGCCCGGACTGGGGACACTGAAGCTTTCTTT.

This sequence joins TRBV28 and TRBJ1-1, with D perhaps TRBD1 (6 bases). Trimming took 5 bases from V and 1 from J, leaving 8 bases between them. The CDR3 has 13 residues. CDR1 MDHEN and CDR2 SYDVKM come from the germline V gene. CDR3: CASSKGGNTEAFF. CDR3 sequence (DNA): TGTGCCAGCAGTAAGGGGGGGAACACTGAAGCTTTCTTT.

V and J are TRBV5-1 and TRBJ2-7, with 8 bases identical to TRBD2. Germline V gene data show CDR1 as SGHRS and CDR2 as YFSETQ. This CDR3 contains 18 residues. Unmatched junction bases numbered 17, after V lost 2 bases and J lost 4 bases. CDR3 DNA sequence: TGCGCCAGCAGCTTAGACCCGGGAGGGCAGGCGAAAGGATACGAGCAGTACTTC. Translating gives CASSLDPGGQAKGYEQYF. Full variable domain (rest looked up from reference TRBV5-1 and TRBJ2-7): KAGVTQTPRYLIKTRGQQVTLSCSPISGHRSVSWYQQTPGQGLQFLFEYFSETQRNKGNFPGRFSGRQFSNSRSEMNVSTLELGDSALYLCASSLDPGGQAKGYEQYFGPGTRLTVT.

The chain uses TRBV7-8 and TRBJ2-7, with 9 positions matching TRBD2. This CDR3 is 17 amino acids long. The trim removed 0 bases at V and 1 base at J, leaving 7 bases unmatched. Germline-derived CDR1 and CDR2 are SGHVS and FQNEAQ. CDR3 region: CASSLAGSGRRSYEQYF. CDR3 sequence (DNA): TGTGCCAGCAGCTTAGCGGGTAGCGGGAGAAGGTCCTACGAGCAGTACTTC.

The rearrangement uses TRBV28 and TRBJ2-3; D ambiguous. The CDR3 sequence is 15 residues long. Deletions cut 2 bases from V and 4 bases from J, with 13 bases between. Germline V lookup: CDR1 MDHEN, CDR2 SYDVKM. The CDR3: CASSLRLGRPDTQYF. CDR3 bases: TGTGCCAGCAGTTTAAGGTTAGGACGCCCAGATACGCAGTATTTT.

The chain carries TRBV4-2 and TRBJ2-7; D is perhaps TRBD1 (5 bases). The germline CDR1 and CDR2 sequences are LGHNA and YNFKEQ. Trimming removed 2 bases from V and 6 bases from J, with 14 bases in between. There are 14 residues in the CDR3. This CDR3 reads CASSQRGRAAEQYF. DNA for the CDR3: TGTGCCAGCAGCCAAAGAGGCAGGGCGGCCGAGCAGTACTTC.

The rearrangement uses TRBV9 and TRBJ2-4, with D perhaps matching TRBD1 or TRBD2 (5 bases each). CDR1 is SGDLS and CDR2 is YYNGEE in the germline V gene. V was shortened by 3 bases and J by 0 bases, with 19 bases between the two germline ends. This CDR3 contains 18 residues. CDR3 region: CASSEGTGVRVAKNIQYF. The CDR3, as DNA: TGTGCCAGCAGCGAGGGGACGGGTGTGCGGGTAGCCAAAAACATTCAGTACTTC. The variable domain in full, completed from reference TRBV9 and TRBJ2-4, reads DSGVTQTPKHLITATGQRVTLRCSPRSGDLSVYWYQQSLDQGLQFLIQYYNGEERAKGNILERFSAQQFPDLHSELNLSSLELGDSALYFCASSEGTGVRVAKNIQYFGAGTRLSVL.

The chain couples TRBV7-3 to TRBJ2-2; a weak D match, TRBD1 (6 bases). V was cut by 6 bases and J by 4 bases, with 6 bases left in between. The CDR3 totals 12 residues. Germline-derived CDR1 and CDR2 are SGHTA and FQGTGA. CDR3: CASRTGTGELFF. CDR3 nucleotides: TGTGCCAGCAGGACAGGCACCGGGGAGCTGTTTTTT.

The chain employs TRBV6-5 and TRBJ2-7; D unresolved. CDR3 size: 15 residues. Trimming left V 6 bases short and J 2 bases short, with 17 bases between. The germline CDR1 and CDR2 sequences are MNHEY and SVGAGI. The CDR3 spells CASSRTVLKAYEQYF. The DNA of the CDR3 is TGTGCCAGCAGCCGTACAGTTCTCAAAGCCTACGAGCAGTACTTC.

The chain uses TRBV5-4 and TRBJ2-7; 12 positions agree with TRBD2. The CDR3 loop spans 14 amino acids. V lost 0 bases to trimming and J lost 7 bases; unmatched junction nucleotides: 2. CDR1 and CDR2 (germline): SGHNT, YYREEE (reference sequence). This CDR3 is CASSLVTSGSEQYF. In nucleotides, the CDR3 is TGTGCCAGCAGCTTGGTGACTAGCGGGAGTGAGCAGTACTTC.

This chain joins TRBV29-1 and TRBJ2-5; 8 bases align to TRBD1. The CDR3 loop spans 14 amino acids. Germline CDR1 and CDR2: SQVTM and ANQGSEA. Trimming at V came to 3 bases and at J to 5 bases, leaving 8 bases not matched to a gene. CDR3 amino acids: CSVDGGRGPETQYF. In DNA, the CDR3 is TGCAGCGTTGACGGCGGCAGGGGGCCTGAGACCCAGTACTTC.

The chain links TRBV9 to TRBJ2-7, with 13 positions matching TRBD2. Germline CDR1 and CDR2: SGDLS and YYNGEE. The CDR3 loop spans 15 amino acids. V lost 5 bases, J lost 7 bases, and 9 bases stayed unmatched. CDR3 DNA sequence: TGTGCCAGCAGTCGGACTAGCGGGAGCTCGGGAGAGCAGTACTTC. Translated, it gives CASSRTSGSSGEQYF.

As regards this clone: The junction differs from germline at one of its ends, possibly a read error. This chain connects TRBV19 to TRBJ1-2; D is unresolved. Germline V lookup: CDR1 LNHDA, CDR2 SQIVND (reference sequence). The CDR3 loop spans 11 amino acids. CDR3 protein: CATSTNYGYTF. For the CDR3, the DNA is TGTGCCACTAGTACTAACTATGGCTACACCTTC.

The CDR3, as DNA: TGTGCCAGCAGGGGTGCAAGGGTGAACACTGAAGCTTTCTTT. Protein sequence: CASRGARVNTEAFF. The V gene is TRBV2, the J gene TRBJ1-1; D is unresolved. The CDR3 runs to 14 residues. CDR1 and CDR2 (germline): SNHLY, FYNNEI. Trimming left V 6 bases short and J 0 bases short, with 11 bases between.

The genes are TRBV19 and TRBJ2-7, with D perhaps given as TRBD1 or TRBD2 (6 bases each). The CDR3 contains 13 residues. CDR1 is LNHDA and CDR2 is SQIVND in the germline V gene (reference sequence). V lost 5 bases, J lost 3 bases, and 11 bases lay in between. The CDR3 DNA is TGTGCCAGTAGTGAAGGGGGAGGCTACGAGCAGTACTTC. Protein: CASSEGGGYEQYF.

The chain is built from TRBV28 and TRBJ2-1, with unresolved D. Trimming took off 6 bases at V and 5 bases at J, with 8 bases between the two ends. This CDR3 comprises 12 residues. Germline CDR1 MDHEN, CDR2 SYDVKM. The CDR3: CASRELNNEQFF. CDR3 bases: TGTGCCAGCAGGGAACTAAACAATGAGCAGTTCTTC.

This clone was seen a single time. The chain joins TRBV28 to TRBJ2-1, with D unresolved. The germline V gene encodes CDR1 MDHEN and CDR2 SYDVKM. The CDR3 length is 17 residues. Between the trimmed V and J ends, which lost 6 bases and 6 bases, there was a span of 24 bases. CDR3 residues: CASSQTGPDGVGNEQFF. CDR3 nucleotide sequence: TGTGCCAGCAGCCAAACTGGACCCGACGGCGTGGGCAATGAGCAGTTCTTC.

This clone was seen just once. The V gene is TRBV10-3, the J gene TRBJ1-2, with D perhaps matching TRBD1 (5 bases). CDR1 ENHRY and CDR2 SYGVKD come from the germline V gene. The CDR3 runs 14 residues. The ends were cut back, 2 bases at V and 1 base at J, with 8 bases in the middle. In DNA form, the CDR3 reads TGTGCCATCAGTGAGAACAGGTTTAACTATGGCTACACCTTC. Translation: CAISENRFNYGYTF.

V gene TRBV5-1 combines with J gene TRBJ1-6, with D possibly being TRBD1 (6 bases). CDR1 and CDR2 (germline): SGHRS, YFSETQ. This CDR3 is 18 amino acids long. Deletions cut 0 bases from V and 0 bases from J, with 13 bases between. In nucleotides, the CDR3 is TGCGCCAGCAGCTTGGTAGGGACAACGAGCTCCTATAATTCACCCCTCCACTTT. Translated, it gives CASSLVGTTSSYNSPLHF.

This clone appeared a few times. The chain recombines TRBV28 with TRBJ2-7; D unclear. Germline V gene data show CDR1 as MDHEN and CDR2 as SYDVKM. The CDR3 contains 12 residues. Trimming pared 5 bases from V and 6 bases from J, leaving 11 bases between. CDR3 bases: TGTGCCAGCAGTCCCCTAGGTTCCGAGCAGTACTTC. It specifies CASSPLGSEQYF. Using reference TRBV28 and TRBJ2-7 for the parts outside the CDR3, the full variable domain is DVKVTQSSRYLVKRTGEKVFLECVQDMDHENMFWYRQDPGLGLRLIYFSYDVKMKEKGDIPEGYSVSREKKERFSLILESASTNQTSMYLCASSPLGSEQYFGPGTRLTVT.

The genes are TRBV27 and TRBJ2-1; D remains unclear. From germline, CDR1 is MNHEY and CDR2 SMNVEV (reference sequence). The V gene lost 6 bases and the J gene lost 8 bases, with 11 bases spanning the gap. The CDR3 is 12 amino acids. As DNA, the CDR3 is TGTGCCAGCAGCTTCCCCCCGCATGAGCAGTTCTTC. Protein product: CASSFPPHEQFF.

This chain connects TRBV18 to TRBJ2-1, with a weak D call TRBD2 (6 bases). The CDR3 runs to 17 residues. V lost 0 bases to trimming and J lost 10 bases, with 22 bases between them. CDR1 and CDR2 from the germline V gene are KGHSH and LQKENI. CDR3 residues: CASSPPPGRSNFKEQFF. CDR3 nucleotide sequence: TGTGCCAGCTCACCACCACCCGGGAGATCGAACTTCAAAGAGCAGTTCTTC.

The chain has TRBV2 and TRBJ1-4, with unresolved D. The ends were cut back, 4 bases at V and 8 bases at J, with 17 bases in the middle. The V gene's germline CDR1 is SNHLY and CDR2 FYNNEI. This CDR3 has 15 amino acids. The chain's CDR3 is CASSAQRTGREKLFF. DNA for the CDR3: TGTGCCAGCAGTGCCCAGCGAACTGGACGGGAAAAACTGTTTTTT.

V is TRBV29-1 and J is TRBJ2-2, with 7 bases fitting TRBD2. The J segment lost 4 bases and the V segment lost 4 bases, leaving 6 bases of the junction unmatched. The CDR3 runs to 14 residues. Germline loops: CDR1 SQVTM, CDR2 ANQGSEA. This CDR3 is CSVGTGGGTGELFF. CDR3 bases: TGCAGCGTTGGGACGGGAGGAGGCACCGGGGAGCTGTTTTTT.

A single count supports this clone. The chain is built from TRBV5-1 and TRBJ1-1, with D perhaps matching TRBD1 (6 bases). CDR3 size: 14 residues. Germline V gene sequence: CDR1 SGHRS, CDR2 YFSETQ. The V end lost 3 bases, the J end lost 10 bases, and 19 bases lay between the germline ends. The CDR3 spells CASSYSGQPRGAFF. CDR3 nucleotides: TGCGCCAGCAGCTACTCCGGACAGCCCAGAGGAGCTTTCTTT.

The chain combines TRBV19 with TRBJ1-6; TRBD1 matches at 7 bases. CDR3 size: 17 residues. The V gene's germline CDR1 is LNHDA and CDR2 SQIVND (reference sequence). Losses at the gene ends were 9 bases for V and 0 bases for J; bases not matched to a gene: 11. CDR3 in DNA: TGTGCCAGCACGGAGGGGGCCAGTGGCTCCTATAATTCACCCCTCCACTTT. It translates to CASTEGASGSYNSPLHF.